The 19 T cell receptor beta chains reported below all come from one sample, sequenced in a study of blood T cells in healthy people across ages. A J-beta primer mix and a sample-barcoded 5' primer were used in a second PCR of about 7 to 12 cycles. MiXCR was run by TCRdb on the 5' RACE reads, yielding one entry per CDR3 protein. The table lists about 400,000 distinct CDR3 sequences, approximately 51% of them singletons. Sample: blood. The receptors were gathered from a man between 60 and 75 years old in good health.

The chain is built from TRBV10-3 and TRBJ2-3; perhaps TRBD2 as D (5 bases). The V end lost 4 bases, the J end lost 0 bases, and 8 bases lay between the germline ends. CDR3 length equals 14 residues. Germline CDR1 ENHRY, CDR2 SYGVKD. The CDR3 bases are TGTGCCATCAGTGCCGGGGTCAGCACAGATACGCAGTATTTT. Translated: CAISAGVSTDTQYF.

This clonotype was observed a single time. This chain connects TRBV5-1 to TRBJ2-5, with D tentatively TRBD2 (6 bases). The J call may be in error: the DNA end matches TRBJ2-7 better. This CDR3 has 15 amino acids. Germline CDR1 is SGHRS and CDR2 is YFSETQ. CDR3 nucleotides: TGCGCCAGCAGCTTGGGACTAGTGGGGACCTACGAGCAGTACTTC. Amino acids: CASSLGLVGTYEQYF.

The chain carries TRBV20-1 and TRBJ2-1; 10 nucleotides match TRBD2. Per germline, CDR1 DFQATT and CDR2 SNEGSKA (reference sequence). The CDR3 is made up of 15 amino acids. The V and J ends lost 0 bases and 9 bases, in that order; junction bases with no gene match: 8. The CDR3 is CSARERLAGVREQFF. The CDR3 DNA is TGCAGTGCTAGAGAGCGGCTAGCGGGAGTACGTGAGCAGTTCTTC.

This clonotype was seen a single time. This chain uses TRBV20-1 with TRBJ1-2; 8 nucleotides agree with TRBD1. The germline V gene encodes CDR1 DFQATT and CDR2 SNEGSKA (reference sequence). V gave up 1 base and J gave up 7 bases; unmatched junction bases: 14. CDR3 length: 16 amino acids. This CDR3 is CSARATGGPLWVGYTF. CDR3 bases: TGCAGTGCTAGAGCTACAGGGGGTCCGCTATGGGTTGGCTACACCTTC.

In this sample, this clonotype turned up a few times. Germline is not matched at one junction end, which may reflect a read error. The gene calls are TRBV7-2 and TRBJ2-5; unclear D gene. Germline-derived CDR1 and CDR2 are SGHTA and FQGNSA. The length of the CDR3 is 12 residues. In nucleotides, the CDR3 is TGTGCTAGCAGCTTCGGGCAAGAGACCCAGTACTTC. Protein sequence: CASSFGQETQYF.

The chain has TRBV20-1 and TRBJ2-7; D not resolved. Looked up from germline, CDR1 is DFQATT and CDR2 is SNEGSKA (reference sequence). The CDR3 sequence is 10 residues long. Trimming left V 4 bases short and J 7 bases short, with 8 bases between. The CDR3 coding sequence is TGCAGTGCTATGCGCAATGAGCAGTACTTC. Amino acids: CSAMRNEQYF.

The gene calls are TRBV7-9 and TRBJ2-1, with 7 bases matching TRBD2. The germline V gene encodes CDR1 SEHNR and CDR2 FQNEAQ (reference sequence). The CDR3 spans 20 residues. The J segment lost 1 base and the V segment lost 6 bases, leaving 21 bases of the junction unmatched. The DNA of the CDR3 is TGTGCCAGCAGGTACTGGGGGACCAACCGAGCGGGATGGTCCTACAATGAGCAGTTCTTC. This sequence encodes CASRYWGTNRAGWSYNEQFF. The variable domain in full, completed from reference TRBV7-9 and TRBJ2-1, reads DTGVSQNPRHKITKRGQNVTFRCDPISEHNRLYWYRQTLGQGPEFLTYFQNEAQLEKSRLLSDRFSAERPKGSFSTLEIQRTEQGDSAMYLCASRYWGTNRAGWSYNEQFFGPGTRLTVL.

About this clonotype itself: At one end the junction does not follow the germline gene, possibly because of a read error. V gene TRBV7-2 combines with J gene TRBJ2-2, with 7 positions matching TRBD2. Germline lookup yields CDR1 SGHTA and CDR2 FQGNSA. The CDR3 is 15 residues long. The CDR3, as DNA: TGTGCCAGCAGCTTAAGGAGGACAATCGGCGGGGGGCTGTTTTTT. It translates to CASSLRRTIGGGLFF.

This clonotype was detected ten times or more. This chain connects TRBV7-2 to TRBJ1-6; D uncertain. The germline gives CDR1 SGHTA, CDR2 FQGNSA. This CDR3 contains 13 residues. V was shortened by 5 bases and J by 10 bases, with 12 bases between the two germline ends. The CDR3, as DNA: TGTGCCAGCAGCCCCGAAATGTACTCACCCCTCCACTTT. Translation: CASSPEMYSPLHF. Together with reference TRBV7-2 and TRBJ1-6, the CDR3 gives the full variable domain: GAGVSQSPSNKVTEKGKDVELRCDPISGHTALYWYRQSLGQGLEFLIYFQGNSAPDKSGLPSDRFSAERTGGSVSTLTIQRTQQEDSAVYLCASSPEMYSPLHFGNGTRLTVT.

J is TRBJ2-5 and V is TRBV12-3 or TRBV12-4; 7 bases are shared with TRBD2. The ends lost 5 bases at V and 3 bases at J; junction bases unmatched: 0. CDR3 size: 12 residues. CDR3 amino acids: CASSGGEETQYF. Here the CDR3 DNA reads TGTGCCAGCAGTGGGGGGGAAGAGACCCAGTACTTC.

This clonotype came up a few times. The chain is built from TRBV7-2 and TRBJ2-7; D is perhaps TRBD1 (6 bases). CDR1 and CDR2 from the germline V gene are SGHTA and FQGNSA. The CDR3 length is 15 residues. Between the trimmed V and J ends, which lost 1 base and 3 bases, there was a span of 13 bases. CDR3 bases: TGTGCCAGCAGCTTAGGTCGGGACATACACTACGAGCAGTACTTC. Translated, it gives CASSLGRDIHYEQYF.

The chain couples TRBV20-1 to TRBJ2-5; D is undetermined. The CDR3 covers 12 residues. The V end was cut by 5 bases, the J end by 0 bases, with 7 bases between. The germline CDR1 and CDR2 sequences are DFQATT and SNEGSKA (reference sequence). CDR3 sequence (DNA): TGCAGTGCTTCTACGTACCAAGAGACCCAGTACTTC. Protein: CSASTYQETQYF.

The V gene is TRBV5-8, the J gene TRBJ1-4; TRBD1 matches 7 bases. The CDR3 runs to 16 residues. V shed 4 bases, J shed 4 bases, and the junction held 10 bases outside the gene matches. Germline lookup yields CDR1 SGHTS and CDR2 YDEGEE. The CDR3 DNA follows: TGTGCCAGCAGCCTCCCAACAGGGGTGCTTAATGAAAAACTGTTTTTT. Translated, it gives CASSLPTGVLNEKLFF.

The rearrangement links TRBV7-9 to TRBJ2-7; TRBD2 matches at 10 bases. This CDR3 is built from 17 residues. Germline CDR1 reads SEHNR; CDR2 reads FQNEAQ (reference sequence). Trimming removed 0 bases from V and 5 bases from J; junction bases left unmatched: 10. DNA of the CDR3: TGTGCCAGCAGCTTAGCCGGTGCCGGGACTAGCGTACACGAGCAGTACTTC. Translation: CASSLAGAGTSVHEQYF.

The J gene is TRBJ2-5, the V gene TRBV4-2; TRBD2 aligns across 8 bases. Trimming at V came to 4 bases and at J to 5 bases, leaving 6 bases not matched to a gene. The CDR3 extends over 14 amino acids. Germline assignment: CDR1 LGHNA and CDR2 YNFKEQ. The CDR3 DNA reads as TGTGCCAGCAGCCTTCGGGAGGGGGATGAGACCCAGTACTTC. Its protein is CASSLREGDETQYF.

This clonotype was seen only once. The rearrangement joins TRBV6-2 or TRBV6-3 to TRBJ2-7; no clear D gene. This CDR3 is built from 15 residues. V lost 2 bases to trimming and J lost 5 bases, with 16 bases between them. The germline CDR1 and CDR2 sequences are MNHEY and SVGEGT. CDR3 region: CASSYLDVTLDEQYF. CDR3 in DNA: TGTGCCAGCAGTTACCTGGACGTCACCTTAGACGAGCAGTACTTC.

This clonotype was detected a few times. The CDR3 DNA reads as TGTGCCAGCAGCCCTAGGGGGACTAGCGGAGATACGCAGTATTTT. Its translation is CASSPRGTSGDTQYF. The chain has TRBV7-9 and TRBJ2-3; 11 nucleotides match TRBD2. CDR1 and CDR2 (germline): SEHNR, FQNEAQ (reference sequence). The V gene end was trimmed by 5 bases and the J gene end by 5 bases; junction bases not matched to a gene: 6. This CDR3 has 15 residues.

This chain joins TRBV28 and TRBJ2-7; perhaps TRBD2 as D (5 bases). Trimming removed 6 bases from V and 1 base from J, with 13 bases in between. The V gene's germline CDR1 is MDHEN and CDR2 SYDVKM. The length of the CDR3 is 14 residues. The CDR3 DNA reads TGTGCCAGCAGGCGGGCAGCATTTTCCTACGAGCAGTACTTC. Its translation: CASRRAAFSYEQYF.

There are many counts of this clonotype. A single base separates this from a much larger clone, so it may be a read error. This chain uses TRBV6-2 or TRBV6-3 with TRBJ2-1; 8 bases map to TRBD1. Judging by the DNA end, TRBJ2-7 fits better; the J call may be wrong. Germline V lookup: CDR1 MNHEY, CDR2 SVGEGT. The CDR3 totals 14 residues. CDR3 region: CASSRQGSYNEQYF. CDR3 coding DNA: TGTGCCAGCAGTCGACAGGGGTCCTACAATGAGCAGTACTTC.